This T cell receptor (beta chain) was retrieved from a study of blood T cell repertoires in COVID-19. Looking at the study overall: T cells, B-cell-depleted T cells, or PBMCs provided the cDNA or gDNA that served as material.

The CDR3 length is 13 residues. Deletions cut 3 bases from V and 4 bases from J, with 12 bases between. Germline CDR1 and CDR2: DFQATT and SNEGSKA (reference sequence). Study processing details: It was from reference gene primer amplification that nucleated cell counts were estimated. Profiling relied on immunoSEQ multiplex PCR, and the TCRdb table lists in-frame clones only, not all of them. That table furnishes V, J and clone size, whereas the DNA furnished D and trimming. The data contain 110,000 to 150,000 clones, about 82% of them singletons. The TCR comes from a man in his forties or fifties with acute or convalescent COVID-19. The gene calls are TRBV20-1 and TRBJ1-2; maybe TRBD1 (5 bases). Sequencing was performed on peripheral blood. CDR3 DNA sequence: TGCAGTGCTAGTCAGGGTACGGCCTATGGCTACACCTTC. Translating gives CSASQGTAYGYTF.